This TCR beta chain was identified during a study of T cell responses to AZD1222 COVID-19 vaccine. The study's findings and limits: Clonal diversity was possibly underestimated, and the donors were mostly white British, with more females. The study found vaccine-associated CD4 TCRs spanning spike, dominant at 160-218 and 743-854.

TCRdb's table, derived via immunoSEQ multiplex PCR, lists solely in-frame clones and lacks some. In the table there are about 150,000 clones, more than 80% of which are singletons. With V trimmed by 5 bases and J by 0 bases, 7 bases remained unmatched. This CDR3 is 16 amino acids long. Looked up from germline, CDR1 is SGHAT and CDR2 is FQNNGV. In the case of this clone: The antigen is unknown.

The receptor's source is an adult who received the AZD1222 COVID-19 vaccine. This specimen consisted of peripheral blood, obtained 28 days after the second AZD1222 dose. J is TRBJ1-3 and V is TRBV11-2, with TRBD1 matching over 7 bases. CDR3 nucleotide sequence: TGTGCCAGCAGCCACCGACAGGGAACCTCTGGAAACACCATATATTTT. This gives the protein CASSHRQGTSGNTIYF.